This T cell receptor beta chain was identified during a study of beta chain features in type 1 diabetes. The germline CDR1 and CDR2 sequences are MNHNS and SASEGT. CDR3 length: 12 amino acids. V gave up 7 bases and J gave up 3 bases, with 10 bases separating them. What was sequenced were expressed TCRB transcripts, since all of the isolated RNA had been reverse transcribed. Measured with immunoSEQ multiplex PCR; TCRdb has only the in-frame clones, and not every one. The table includes 200,000 to 300,000 clones, roughly 10% detected once. Overall study findings and caveats: When Type 1 diabetes patients were examined, their TCRB CDR3s proved moderately but significantly shorter in all four CD4+ subsets.

This clone was observed a handful of times. The antigen remains undetermined. The rearrangement uses TRBV6-1 and TRBJ2-7, with D possibly TRBD2 on 5 matching bases. The TCR sequence derives from a young man with type 1 diabetes. Sequencing used naive CD4+ T cells from blood. The CDR3 DNA is TGTGCCAGCACCGAGGGAGACTACGAGCAGTACTTC. Translation: CASTEGDYEQYF.